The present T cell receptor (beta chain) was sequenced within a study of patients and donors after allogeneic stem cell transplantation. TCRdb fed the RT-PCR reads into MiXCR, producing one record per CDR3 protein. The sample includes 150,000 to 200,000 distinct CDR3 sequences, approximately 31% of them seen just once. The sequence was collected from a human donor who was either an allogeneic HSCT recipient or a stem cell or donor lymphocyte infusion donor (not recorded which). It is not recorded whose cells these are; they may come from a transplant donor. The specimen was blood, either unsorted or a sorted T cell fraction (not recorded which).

Here the CDR3 reads CASSLGVADYNEQFF. CDR3 coding DNA: TGTGCCAGCAGCTTGGGCGTAGCGGACTACAATGAGCAGTTCTTC. This chain joins TRBV5-8 and TRBJ2-1, with D possibly matching TRBD2 (6 bases). The V and J ends lost 0 bases and 3 bases respectively, with 10 bases between them. The CDR3 runs 15 residues. Germline lookup yields CDR1 SGHTS and CDR2 YDEGEE.